The sequence of this T cell receptor (beta chain) was determined in a study of T-cell reconstitution after alpha-beta-depleted transplantation in children. CDR3 length: 15 residues. The J segment lost 3 bases and the V segment lost 4 bases, leaving 5 bases of the junction unmatched. Per the germline V gene, CDR1 is SGHRS and CDR2 is YFSETQ. The TCRbeta library was prepared with unique molecular identifiers. TCRdb re-analysed the PCR reads in MiXCR, keeping a single row per CDR3 protein. Of 300,000 or so distinct CDR3 sequences listed, 9.5% to 10% are singletons. Regarding this clonotype: It may be a read error: a sequence one base away is much more abundant. The CDR3 ends on some other residue instead of the conserved phenylalanine or tryptophan, so this is likely a read error.

The material sequenced was PBMCs from the stem cell graft donor, taken from the stem cell graft. The sequence came from a human donor who donated a stem cell graft to a child with SCID. The rearrangement joins TRBV5-1 to TRBJ2-7; 12 nucleotides match TRBD1. The CDR3 sequence is CASSVGTGGVYEQYY. For the CDR3, the DNA is TGCGCCAGCAGCGTCGGGACAGGGGGCGTCTACGAGCAGTACTAC.